This T cell receptor (beta chain) was captured by sequencing in a study of blood T cell repertoires in COVID-19. Overall study: Some COVID-19 samples were acute and others convalescent; all came from the United States, Italy and Spain.

Enrolled through a virtual design, the participants were between 18 and 89 years of age and came from about two dozen US areas. Clinical histories supplied by participants themselves formed the basis of cohort assignment. TCRdb's copy holds only in-frame clones and misses some; the assay was immunoSEQ multiplex PCR. This table holds about 400,000 clones, 70% to 90% found once. The TCR sequence derives from a woman aged 18-30 years with acute COVID-19. Sequencing was carried out using PBMCs or T cells enriched from blood (not recorded which).

The CDR3 region has the DNA TGTGCCAGCAGTTTTTTTCGTAGCCGTCAAGAGACCCAGTACTTC. Protein: CASSFFRSRQETQYF. The chain couples TRBV28 to TRBJ2-5; D uncertain. Germline CDR1 is MDHEN and CDR2 is SYDVKM. V lost 3 bases and J 2 bases, leaving 13 bases between the germline ends. The CDR3 contains 15 residues.